This T cell receptor beta chain was captured in a study of T-cell memory formation after mild COVID-19. Study findings and constraints: Pre-infection memory already had some responding clones, implying cross-reactive memory joined. Clones from the second wave (peaking day 37) had unconfirmed SARS-CoV-2 specificity.

As regards this clonotype: Antigen: not known.

One entry per CDR3 protein results from TCRdb running MiXCR on the 5' RACE reads. The data hold about 260,000 distinct CDR3 sequences, with roughly 16% observed a single time. Sequencing was performed on PBMCs or a T cell subset sorted from them (not recorded which). The source of this sequence is a man between 18 and 29 years old who had mild COVID-19 (a few samples of this study predate the infection). Cell type and time point are not known.

CDR3 region: CASSYYRGVGYNEQFF. The CDR3 bases are TGTGCCAGCAGTTACTATCGGGGAGTAGGCTACAATGAGCAGTTCTTC. V is TRBV6-5 and J is TRBJ2-1, with D possibly TRBD2 on 5 matching bases. The CDR3 is made up of 16 amino acids. Deletions cut 1 base from V and 3 bases from J, with 13 bases between. The germline CDR1 and CDR2 sequences are MNHEY and SVGAGI.